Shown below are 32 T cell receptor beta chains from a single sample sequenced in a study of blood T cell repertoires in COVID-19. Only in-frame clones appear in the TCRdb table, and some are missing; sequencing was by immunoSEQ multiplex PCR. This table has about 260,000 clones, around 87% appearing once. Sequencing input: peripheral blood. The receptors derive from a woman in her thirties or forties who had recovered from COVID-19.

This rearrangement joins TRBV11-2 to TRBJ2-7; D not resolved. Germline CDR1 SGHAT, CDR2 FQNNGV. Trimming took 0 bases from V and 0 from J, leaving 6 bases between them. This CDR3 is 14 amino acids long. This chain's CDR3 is CASSLDRHSYEQYF. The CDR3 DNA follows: TGTGCCAGCAGCTTAGACAGGCACTCCTACGAGCAGTACTTC.

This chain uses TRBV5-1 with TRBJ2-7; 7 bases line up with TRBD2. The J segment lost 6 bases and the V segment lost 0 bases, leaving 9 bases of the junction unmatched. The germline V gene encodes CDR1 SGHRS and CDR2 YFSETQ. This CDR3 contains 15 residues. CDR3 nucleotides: TGCGCCAGCAGCTTGGCCGACGGGGGAGGGTTCGAGCAGTACTTC. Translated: CASSLADGGGFEQYF.

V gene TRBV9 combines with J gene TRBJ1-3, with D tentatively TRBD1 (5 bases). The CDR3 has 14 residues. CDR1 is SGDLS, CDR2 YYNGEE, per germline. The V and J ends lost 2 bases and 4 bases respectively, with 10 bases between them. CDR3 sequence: CASSVGDYGNTIYF. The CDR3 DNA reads TGTGCCAGCAGCGTCGGGGACTACGGAAACACCATATATTTT.

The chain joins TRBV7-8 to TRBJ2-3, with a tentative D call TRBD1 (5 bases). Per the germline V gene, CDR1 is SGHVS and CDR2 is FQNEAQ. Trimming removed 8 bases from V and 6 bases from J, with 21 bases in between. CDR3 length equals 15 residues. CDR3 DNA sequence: TGTGCCAGCCTTAATACCCCAGGGAAGATGGATACGCAGTATTTT. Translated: CASLNTPGKMDTQYF.

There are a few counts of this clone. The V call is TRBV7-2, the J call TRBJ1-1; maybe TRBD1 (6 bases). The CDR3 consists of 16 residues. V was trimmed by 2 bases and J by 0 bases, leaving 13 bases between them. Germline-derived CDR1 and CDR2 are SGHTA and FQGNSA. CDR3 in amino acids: CASSLQGPSMNTEAFF. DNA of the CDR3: TGTGCCAGCAGCTTACAGGGGCCCTCTATGAACACTGAAGCTTTCTTT.

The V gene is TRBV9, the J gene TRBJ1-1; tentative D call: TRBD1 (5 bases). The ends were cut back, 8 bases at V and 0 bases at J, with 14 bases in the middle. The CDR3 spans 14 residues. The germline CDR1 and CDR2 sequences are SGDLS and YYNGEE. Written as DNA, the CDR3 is TGTGCCAGTCGTTCGGGGGGAGTGAACACTGAAGCTTTCTTT. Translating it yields CASRSGGVNTEAFF.

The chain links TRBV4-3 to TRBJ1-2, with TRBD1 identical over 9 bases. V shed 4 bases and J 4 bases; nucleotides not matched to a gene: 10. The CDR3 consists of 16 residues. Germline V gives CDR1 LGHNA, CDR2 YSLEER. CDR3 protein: CASSPLGTGTFYGYTF. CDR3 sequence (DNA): TGCGCCAGCAGCCCTCTAGGGACAGGGACGTTCTATGGCTACACCTTC.

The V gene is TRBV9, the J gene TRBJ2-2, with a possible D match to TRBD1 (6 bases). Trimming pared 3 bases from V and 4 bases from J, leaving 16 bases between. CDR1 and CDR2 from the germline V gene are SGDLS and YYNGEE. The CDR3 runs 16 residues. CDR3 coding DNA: TGTGCCAGCAGCGCCTATGGGGGCTCAGGCACCGGGGAGCTGTTTTTT. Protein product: CASSAYGGSGTGELFF.

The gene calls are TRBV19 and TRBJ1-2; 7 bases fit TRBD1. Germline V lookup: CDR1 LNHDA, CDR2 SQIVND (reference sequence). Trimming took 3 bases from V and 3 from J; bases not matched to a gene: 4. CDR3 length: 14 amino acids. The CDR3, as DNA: TGTGCCAGTAGTATTCGGGGACAGTACTATGGCTACACCTTC. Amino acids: CASSIRGQYYGYTF.

CDR3 sequence: CASSQAGELAGQFF. The CDR3 region has the DNA TGCGCCAGCAGCCAAGCGGGGGAGCTAGCGGGGCAGTTCTTC. V is TRBV4-1 and J is TRBJ2-1, with 8 nucleotides matching TRBD2. Per germline, CDR1 MGHRA and CDR2 YSYEKL. This CDR3 spans 14 amino acids. With V trimmed by 1 base and J by 12 bases, 8 bases remained unmatched.

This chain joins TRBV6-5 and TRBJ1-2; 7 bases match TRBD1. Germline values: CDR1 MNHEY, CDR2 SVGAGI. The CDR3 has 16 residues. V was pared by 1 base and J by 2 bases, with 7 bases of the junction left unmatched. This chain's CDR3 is CASSYFSTGRNYGYTF. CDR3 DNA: TGTGCCAGCAGTTACTTCTCGACAGGGCGCAACTATGGCTACACCTTC.

The DNA of the CDR3 is TGTGCCAGCAGCTTGGCAGGGGTGTCTGGCTACACCTTC. Protein sequence: CASSLAGVSGYTF. The rearrangement joins TRBV7-9 to TRBJ1-2; the D gene is possibly TRBD1 (6 bases). Trimming removed 3 bases from V and 7 bases from J, with 12 bases in between. Per the germline V gene, CDR1 is SEHNR and CDR2 is FQNEAQ (reference sequence). This CDR3 contains 13 residues.

The CDR3 DNA reads TGTGCCAGCAGCTCGCCAGGACTAGCGGGGGGAACTAGCACAGATACGCAGTATTTT. Translation gives CASSSPGLAGGTSTDTQYF. V and J are TRBV7-3 and TRBJ2-3, with TRBD2 identical over 14 bases. V lost 4 bases to trimming and J lost 0 bases; unmatched junction nucleotides: 9. Looked up from germline, CDR1 is SGHTA and CDR2 is FQGTGA. The CDR3 is made up of 19 amino acids.

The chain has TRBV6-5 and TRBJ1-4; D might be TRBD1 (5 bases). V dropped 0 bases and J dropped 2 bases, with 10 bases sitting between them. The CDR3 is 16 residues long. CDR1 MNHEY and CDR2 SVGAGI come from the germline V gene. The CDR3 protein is CASSYSGGGTNEKLFF. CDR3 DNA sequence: TGTGCCAGCAGTTACTCCGGGGGGGGGACTAATGAAAAACTGTTTTTT.

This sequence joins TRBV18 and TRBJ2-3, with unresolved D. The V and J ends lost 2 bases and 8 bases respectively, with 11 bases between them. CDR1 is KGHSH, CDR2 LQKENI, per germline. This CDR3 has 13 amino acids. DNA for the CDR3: TGTGCCAGCTCACCAGGGCCTCTGGGTACGCAGTATTTT. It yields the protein CASSPGPLGTQYF. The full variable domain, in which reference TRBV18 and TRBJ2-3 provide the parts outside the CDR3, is NAGVMQNPRHLVRRRGQEARLRCSPMKGHSHVYWYRQLPEEGLKFMVYLQKENIIDESGMPKERFSAEFPKEGPSILRIQQVVRGDSAAYFCASSPGPLGTQYFGPGTRLTVL.

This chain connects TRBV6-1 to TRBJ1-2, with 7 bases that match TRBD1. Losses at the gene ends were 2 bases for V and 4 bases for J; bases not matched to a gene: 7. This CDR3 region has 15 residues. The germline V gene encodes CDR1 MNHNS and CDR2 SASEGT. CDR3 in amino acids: CASSERKTGTYGYTF. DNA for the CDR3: TGTGCCAGCAGTGAAAGGAAGACAGGGACCTATGGCTACACCTTC.

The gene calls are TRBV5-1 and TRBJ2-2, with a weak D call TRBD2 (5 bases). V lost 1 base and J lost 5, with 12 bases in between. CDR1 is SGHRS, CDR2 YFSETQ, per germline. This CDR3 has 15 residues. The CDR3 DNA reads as TGCGCCAGCAGCTTGCAACTGGGCGGGACCGGGGAGCTGTTTTTT. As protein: CASSLQLGGTGELFF.

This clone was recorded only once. DNA for the CDR3: TGTGCCAGCAGTGGATACGAGGGGGCGTCTAATTACGAGCAGTACTTC. Amino acid sequence: CASSGYEGASNYEQYF. V and J are TRBV11-2 and TRBJ2-7, with TRBD1 identical over 7 bases. Germline V gene lookup returns CDR1 SGHAT and CDR2 FQNNGV. Germline trimming cut 6 bases from V and 4 bases from J; bases unmatched to any gene: 15. This CDR3 has 16 residues.

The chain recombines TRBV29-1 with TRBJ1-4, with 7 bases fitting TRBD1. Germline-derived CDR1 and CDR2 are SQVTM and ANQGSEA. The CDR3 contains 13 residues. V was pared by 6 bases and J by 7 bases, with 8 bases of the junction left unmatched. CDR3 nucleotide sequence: TGCAGCGTCGGCAGGGGGGTCGGTGAAAAACTGTTTTTT. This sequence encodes CSVGRGVGEKLFF.

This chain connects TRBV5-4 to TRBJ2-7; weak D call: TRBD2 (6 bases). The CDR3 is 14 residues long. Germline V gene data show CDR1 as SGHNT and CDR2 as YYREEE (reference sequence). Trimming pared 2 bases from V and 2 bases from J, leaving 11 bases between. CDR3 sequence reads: CASSFGRGPYEQYF. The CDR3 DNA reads TGTGCCAGCAGCTTCGGGCGGGGCCCCTACGAGCAGTACTTC. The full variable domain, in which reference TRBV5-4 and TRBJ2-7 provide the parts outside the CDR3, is ETGVTQSPTHLIKTRGQQVTLRCSSQSGHNTVSWYQQALGQGPQFIFQYYREEENGRGNFPPRFSGLQFPNYSSELNVNALELDDSALYLCASSFGRGPYEQYFGPGTRLTVT.

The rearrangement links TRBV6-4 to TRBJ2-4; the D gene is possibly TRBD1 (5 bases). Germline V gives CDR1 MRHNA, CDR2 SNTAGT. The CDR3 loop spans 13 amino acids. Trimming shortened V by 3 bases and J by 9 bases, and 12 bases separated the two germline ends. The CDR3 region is CASSESQGTIQYF. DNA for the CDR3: TGTGCCAGCAGTGAGTCCCAGGGCACCATTCAGTACTTC.

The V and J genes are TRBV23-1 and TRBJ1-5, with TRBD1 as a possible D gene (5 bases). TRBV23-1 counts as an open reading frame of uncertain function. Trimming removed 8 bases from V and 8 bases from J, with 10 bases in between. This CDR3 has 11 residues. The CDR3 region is CASSPGKPQHF. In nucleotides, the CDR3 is TGCGCCAGCTCCCCAGGGAAGCCCCAGCATTTT.

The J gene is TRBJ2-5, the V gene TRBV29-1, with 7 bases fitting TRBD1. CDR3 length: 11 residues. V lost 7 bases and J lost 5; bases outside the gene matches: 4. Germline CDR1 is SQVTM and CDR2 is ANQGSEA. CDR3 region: CSGTQGETQYF. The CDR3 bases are TGCAGCGGCACACAGGGGGAGACCCAGTACTTC.

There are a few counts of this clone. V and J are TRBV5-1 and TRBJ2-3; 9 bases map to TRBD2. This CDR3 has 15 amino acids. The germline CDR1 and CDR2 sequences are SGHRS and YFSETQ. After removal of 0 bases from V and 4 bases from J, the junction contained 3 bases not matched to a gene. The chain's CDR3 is CASSLGLAVADTQYF. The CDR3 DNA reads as TGCGCCAGCAGCTTGGGACTAGCGGTGGCAGATACGCAGTATTTT.

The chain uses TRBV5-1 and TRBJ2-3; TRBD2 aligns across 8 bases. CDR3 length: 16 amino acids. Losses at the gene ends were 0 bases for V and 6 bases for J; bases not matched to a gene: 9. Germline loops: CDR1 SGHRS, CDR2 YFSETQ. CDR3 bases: TGCGCCAGCAGCTTGGATGGACGGGGGGGCGCGGATACGCAGTATTTT. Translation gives CASSLDGRGGADTQYF.

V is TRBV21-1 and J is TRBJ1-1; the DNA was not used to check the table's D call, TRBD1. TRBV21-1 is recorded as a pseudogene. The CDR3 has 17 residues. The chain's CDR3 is CAPRARQGAQRDSEAFF. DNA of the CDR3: TGTGCCCCGCGGGCGAGACAGGGGGCCCAAAGAGACTCTGAAGCTTTCTTT.

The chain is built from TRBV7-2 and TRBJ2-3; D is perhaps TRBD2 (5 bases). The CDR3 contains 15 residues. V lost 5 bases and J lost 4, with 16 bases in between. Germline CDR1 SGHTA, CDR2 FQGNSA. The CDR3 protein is CASSPGLTGPDTQYF. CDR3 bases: TGTGCCAGCAGCCCCGGACTCACTGGGCCAGATACGCAGTATTTT. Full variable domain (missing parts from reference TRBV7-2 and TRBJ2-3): GAGVSQSPSNKVTEKGKDVELRCDPISGHTALYWYRQSLGQGLEFLIYFQGNSAPDKSGLPSDRFSAERTGGSVSTLTIQRTQQEDSAVYLCASSPGLTGPDTQYFGPGTRLTVL.

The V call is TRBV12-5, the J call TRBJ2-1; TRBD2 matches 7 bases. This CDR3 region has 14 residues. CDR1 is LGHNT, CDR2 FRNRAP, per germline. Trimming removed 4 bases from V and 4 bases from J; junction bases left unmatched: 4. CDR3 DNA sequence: TGTGCTAGTGGTTCTAGCGGTGGATACAATGAGCAGTTCTTC. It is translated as CASGSSGGYNEQFF.

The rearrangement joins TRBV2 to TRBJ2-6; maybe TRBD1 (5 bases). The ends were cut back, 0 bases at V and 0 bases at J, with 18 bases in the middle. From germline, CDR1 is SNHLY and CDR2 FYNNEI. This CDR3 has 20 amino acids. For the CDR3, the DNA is TGTGCCAGCAGTGAAGCGCGAGTGGTGACAGCCGTCTCTGGGGCCAACGTCCTGACTTTC. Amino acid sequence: CASSEARVVTAVSGANVLTF.

The CDR3 sequence is CASSSFRKLGYTF. For the CDR3, the DNA is TGTGCCAGCAGCTCGTTCAGGAAATTGGGCTACACCTTC. This rearrangement joins TRBV7-2 to TRBJ1-2; D uncertain. With 4 bases removed from V and 8 bases from J, the gap between germline ends came to 14 bases. There are 13 residues in the CDR3. Germline lookup yields CDR1 SGHTA and CDR2 FQGNSA.

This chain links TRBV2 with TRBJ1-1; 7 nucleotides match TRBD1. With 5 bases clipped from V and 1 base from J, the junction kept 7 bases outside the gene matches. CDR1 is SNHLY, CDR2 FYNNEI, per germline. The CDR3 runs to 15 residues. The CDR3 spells CASSNRGLSNTEAFF. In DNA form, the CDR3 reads TGTGCCAGCAGTAACAGGGGCCTTTCGAACACTGAAGCTTTCTTT.

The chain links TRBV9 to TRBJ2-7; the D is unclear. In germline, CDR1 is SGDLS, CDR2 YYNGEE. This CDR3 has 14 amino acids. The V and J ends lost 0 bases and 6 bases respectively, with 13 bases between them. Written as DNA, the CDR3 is TGTGCCAGCAGCGTAGCCCCCGACACCACCGAGCAGTACTTC. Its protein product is CASSVAPDTTEQYF.